The 8 T cell receptor beta chains given below trace back to one sample, sequenced in a study of T cell responses to AZD1222 COVID-19 vaccine. Some clones are missing from TCRdb's copy, which holds only in-frame ones; the method was immunoSEQ multiplex PCR. The data hold 100,000 or so clones, with about four fifths observed a single time. The sequences come from peripheral blood, collected on day 0 of AZD1222 vaccination. These receptors came from an adult in good health.

The V and J genes are TRBV6-1 and TRBJ1-5; TRBD1 is a possible D gene (5 bases). The CDR3 spans 14 residues. Trimming removed 2 bases from V and 3 bases from J, with 8 bases in between. The germline gives CDR1 MNHNS, CDR2 SASEGT. DNA for the CDR3: TGTGCCAGCAGTGAAAAACAGGACAATCAGCCCCAGCATTTT. Encoded protein: CASSEKQDNQPQHF.

This chain uses TRBV6-1 with TRBJ2-4; tentative D call: TRBD1 (5 bases). This CDR3 has 16 amino acids. The V gene's germline CDR1 is MNHNS and CDR2 SASEGT. Deletions cut 4 bases from V and 4 bases from J, with 17 bases between. CDR3 sequence reads: CASSGAYLTEKNIQYF. The CDR3 DNA sequence: TGTGCCAGCAGTGGGGCTTACTTGACAGAGAAAAACATTCAGTACTTC.

The V gene is TRBV3-1 (or the pseudogene TRBV3-2), the J gene TRBJ2-7, with D perhaps matching TRBD2 (5 bases). Germline V CDR1 and CDR2: LGHDT, YNNKEL (reference sequence). V lost 1 base and J 6 bases, leaving 10 bases between the germline ends. This CDR3 is built from 13 residues. CDR3 sequence: CASSQGRVVEQYF. The CDR3 bases are TGTGCCAGCAGCCAAGGGCGGGTAGTCGAGCAGTACTTC.

This chain connects TRBV12-3 or TRBV12-4 to TRBJ1-1; D unclear. V lost 4 bases and J 1 base, leaving 7 bases between the germline ends. The CDR3 is made up of 13 amino acids. CDR3 loop: CASSYSSNTEAFF. Here the CDR3 DNA reads TGTGCCAGCAGTTACAGTTCGAACACTGAAGCTTTCTTT.

The V gene is TRBV10-3, the J gene TRBJ2-4, with D perhaps given as TRBD1 or TRBD2 (5 bases each). Germline values: CDR1 ENHRY, CDR2 SYGVKD. The CDR3 runs 14 residues. V lost 2 bases and J 6 bases, leaving 11 bases between the germline ends. In DNA, the CDR3 is TGTGCCATCAGTGAGGGGGGTGGGGGAAACATTCAGTACTTC. Amino acids: CAISEGGGGNIQYF.

The DNA of the CDR3 is TGTGCCAGCAGCGCCAGGGCTAGCGGAGAGACCCAGTACTTC. Amino acid sequence: CASSARASGETQYF. The V and J genes are TRBV3-1 (or the pseudogene TRBV3-2) and TRBJ2-5; 7 bases match TRBD2. Unmatched junction bases numbered 7, after V lost 5 bases and J lost 4 bases. Germline CDR1 LGHDT, CDR2 YNNKEL (reference sequence). The CDR3 is 14 residues long.

The chain uses TRBV5-1 and TRBJ2-3, with 9 bases lining up with TRBD1. Trimming removed 0 bases from V and 4 bases from J; junction bases left unmatched: 3. The CDR3 is made up of 15 amino acids. The germline CDR1 and CDR2 sequences are SGHRS and YFSETQ. Written as DNA, the CDR3 is TGCGCCAGCAGCTTGGACAGGGGGCAGTCAGATACGCAGTATTTT. Protein sequence: CASSLDRGQSDTQYF. The whole variable domain, remainder taken from reference TRBV5-1 and TRBJ2-3, is KAGVTQTPRYLIKTRGQQVTLSCSPISGHRSVSWYQQTPGQGLQFLFEYFSETQRNKGNFPGRFSGRQFSNSRSEMNVSTLELGDSALYLCASSLDRGQSDTQYFGPGTRLTVL.

This chain uses TRBV3-1 (or the pseudogene TRBV3-2) with TRBJ2-1, with D tentatively TRBD2 (5 bases). The V and J ends lost 0 bases and 0 bases respectively, with 6 bases between them. Germline V gene data show CDR1 as LGHDT and CDR2 as YNNKEL (reference sequence). The CDR3 runs to 15 residues. CDR3 DNA: TGTGCCAGCAGCCAAGATGGGAGCTCCTACAATGAGCAGTTCTTC. As protein: CASSQDGSSYNEQFF.